This entry lists 24 T cell receptor beta chains sequenced from one sample in a study of blood T cell repertoires in COVID-19. Profiled with immunoSEQ multiplex PCR; TCRdb holds only in-frame clones, not every one. The table includes 100,000 to 150,000 clones, roughly 83% detected once. Input material: peripheral blood. The source is a woman aged 25 to 45 who had recovered from COVID-19.

The chain employs TRBV5-1 and TRBJ1-4; 9 bases align to TRBD1. CDR3 length equals 13 residues. CDR1 is SGHRS and CDR2 is YFSETQ in the germline V gene. V shed 3 bases and J 12 bases; nucleotides not matched to a gene: 6. CDR3 region: CASSSVGQGQLFF. The CDR3 DNA reads as TGCGCCAGCAGCTCCGTGGGACAGGGTCAACTGTTTTTT.

V and J are TRBV12-3 or TRBV12-4 and TRBJ1-1; D ambiguous. This CDR3 has 13 residues. V lost 6 bases to trimming and J lost 6 bases, with 14 bases between them. The CDR3 sequence: CASRPNPSPEAFF. The CDR3 coding sequence is TGTGCCAGCAGACCCAACCCGAGCCCTGAAGCTTTCTTT.

The J gene is TRBJ1-5, the V gene TRBV7-6, with D possibly matching TRBD1 (6 bases). Germline CDR1 SGHVS, CDR2 FNYEAQ. The germline V and J ends were trimmed by 5 bases and 0 bases, with 17 bases remaining between them. The CDR3 consists of 17 residues. CDR3 nucleotides: TGTGCCAGCAGCGAGAACGGGGGGCCTGGTAGCAATCAGCCCCAGCATTTT. Translated, it gives CASSENGGPGSNQPQHF.

The chain is built from TRBV5-4 and TRBJ1-1; D is uncertain. Trimming took off 2 bases at V and 4 bases at J, with 15 bases between the two ends. Germline V lookup: CDR1 SGHNT, CDR2 YYREEE (reference sequence). The CDR3 consists of 15 residues. DNA for the CDR3: TGTGCCAGCAGCTTAAGAGAGGTTCTAGGCACTGAAGCTTTCTTT. It encodes CASSLREVLGTEAFF.

This chain joins TRBV30 and TRBJ1-2; the match to TRBD1 covers 7 bases. The J segment lost 4 bases and the V segment lost 4 bases, leaving 12 bases of the junction unmatched. CDR3 length equals 15 residues. Germline V gives CDR1 GTSNPN, CDR2 SVGIG (reference sequence). CDR3 loop: CAWTGGYNNFYGYTF. CDR3 nucleotide sequence: TGTGCCTGGACAGGGGGTTATAATAACTTCTATGGCTACACCTTC.

The V gene is TRBV11-2, the J gene TRBJ2-3; 10 bases line up with TRBD2. The CDR3 sequence is 17 residues long. The germline gives CDR1 SGHAT, CDR2 FQNNGV. The V and J ends lost 1 base and 3 bases, in that order; junction bases with no gene match: 7. CDR3 DNA sequence: TGTGCCAGCAGCTTAGGTCCGGGACTAGCGAGGACAGATACGCAGTATTTT. This sequence encodes CASSLGPGLARTDTQYF.

The V and J genes are TRBV4-1 and TRBJ2-3, with 9 bases aligning to TRBD2. CDR1 MGHRA and CDR2 YSYEKL come from the germline V gene. This CDR3 is 21 amino acids long. Losses at the gene ends were 0 bases for V and 0 bases for J; bases not matched to a gene: 16. The CDR3 spells CASSQEPGLAGTLASTDTQYF. The CDR3 nucleotides read TGCGCCAGCAGCCAAGAGCCCGGCCTAGCGGGGACCCTTGCGAGCACAGATACGCAGTATTTT.

The V call is TRBV6-5, the J call TRBJ1-2; possibly TRBD1 for D (5 bases). V gave up 5 bases and J gave up 2 bases, with 12 bases separating them. In germline, CDR1 is MNHEY, CDR2 SVGAGI. This CDR3 contains 14 residues. CDR3 in DNA: TGTGCCAGCAGTCTGACAGACTTAAACTATGGCTACACCTTC. This codes for CASSLTDLNYGYTF.

The DNA for the CDR3 is TGTGCCACCAGCAGAGATTTACGAGGTTCACCCCTCCACTTT. Translating gives CATSRDLRGSPLHF. The chain couples TRBV15 to TRBJ1-6; D not resolved. The germline V gene encodes CDR1 LNHNV and CDR2 YYDKDF (reference sequence). This CDR3 comprises 14 residues. Trimming took off 0 bases at V and 9 bases at J, with 9 bases between the two ends.

The CDR3 sequence is CASLQGVRVNQPQHF. The CDR3 bases are TGTGCCAGCTTACAGGGGGTTAGGGTCAATCAGCCCCAGCATTTT. The genes are TRBV28 and TRBJ1-5; TRBD1 aligns across 8 bases. Germline V lookup: CDR1 MDHEN, CDR2 SYDVKM. CDR3 length equals 15 residues. J lost 3 bases, V lost 8 bases, and 9 bases had no gene match.

The chain uses TRBV7-6 and TRBJ2-5; D is perhaps TRBD2 (6 bases). The CDR3 loop spans 16 amino acids. CDR1 is SGHVS and CDR2 is FNYEAQ in the germline V gene. V was trimmed by 5 bases and J by 5 bases, leaving 21 bases between them. The CDR3 coding sequence is TGTGCCAGCAGCCCGACCGGGACTCCGGCTGGCGAGACCCAGTACTTC. Translation gives CASSPTGTPAGETQYF.

This clone has a handful of counts. The J gene is TRBJ1-6, the V gene TRBV3-1 (or the pseudogene TRBV3-2); D is unclear. CDR1 LGHDT and CDR2 YNNKEL come from the germline V gene (reference sequence). V was pared by 1 base and J by 3 bases, with 10 bases between. There are 16 residues in the CDR3. This CDR3 reads CASSQGLQNYNSPLHF. DNA for the CDR3: TGTGCCAGCAGCCAAGGGTTACAAAACTATAATTCACCCCTCCACTTT.

This clone has just a few counts. The J gene is TRBJ1-2, the V gene TRBV6-5; D possibly corresponds to TRBD1 (5 bases). The CDR3 totals 10 residues. From germline, CDR1 is MNHEY and CDR2 SVGAGI. Trimming took off 11 bases at V and 5 bases at J, with 9 bases between the two ends. CDR3 in amino acids: CASGEYGYTF. In DNA, the CDR3 is TGTGCCTCGGGGGAGTATGGCTACACCTTC.

The chain couples TRBV28 to TRBJ2-3; the D gene is possibly TRBD2 (5 bases). Germline assignment: CDR1 MDHEN and CDR2 SYDVKM. Trimming removed 4 bases at V and 0 bases at J, with 20 bases between. The CDR3 has 18 amino acids. The CDR3 spells CASSSDFLPITSTDTQYF. DNA for the CDR3: TGTGCCAGCAGTTCGGACTTCCTACCGATAACTAGCACAGATACGCAGTATTTT.

The chain uses TRBV5-5 and TRBJ1-2; 7 nucleotides align to TRBD1. The CDR3 contains 14 residues. Germline CDR1 reads SGHKS; CDR2 reads YYEKEE (reference sequence). V trimming: 6 bases; J trimming: 4 bases; junction bases outside the gene matches: 9. The CDR3 reads CASIRTTGIYGYTF. The CDR3 DNA is TGTGCCAGCATTCGAACGACAGGGATCTATGGCTACACCTTC.

This chain connects TRBV6-1 to TRBJ2-7; maybe TRBD2 (7 bases). This CDR3 is 15 amino acids long. Trimming pared 3 bases from V and 3 bases from J, leaving 15 bases between. In germline, CDR1 is MNHNS, CDR2 SASEGT. This CDR3 reads CASSEGASGVYEQYF. CDR3 coding DNA: TGTGCCAGCAGTGAGGGGGCTAGCGGTGTCTACGAGCAGTACTTC.

The CDR3, as DNA: TGTGCCAGTAGTCCAGGGGGGATTTACGAGCAGTACTTC. Protein sequence: CASSPGGIYEQYF. The V and J genes are TRBV19 and TRBJ2-7; D possibly corresponds to TRBD1 (7 bases). The CDR3 loop spans 13 amino acids. Trimming left V 5 bases short and J 4 bases short, with 12 bases between. Germline V gene data show CDR1 as LNHDA and CDR2 as SQIVND (reference sequence).

Only a few counts were recorded for this clone. The identical CDR3 is also encoded by other nucleotide sequences in the sample. V usage is TRBV6-5 and J usage is TRBJ1-3; D is possibly TRBD1 (5 bases). The germline CDR1 and CDR2 sequences are MNHEY and SVGAGI. Trimming pared 0 bases from V and 1 base from J, leaving 7 bases between. The CDR3 has 15 amino acids. The CDR3 sequence: CASSYSAGSGNTIYF. In nucleotides, the CDR3 is TGTGCCAGCAGTTACTCAGCAGGGTCTGGAAACACCATATATTTT.

The CDR3 DNA reads TGTGCCACCAGCAGAAAGGACCGAGGGACTGAAGCTTTCTTT. Its protein product is CATSRKDRGTEAFF. V and J are TRBV15 and TRBJ1-1, with D uncertain. Trimming left V 2 bases short and J 5 bases short, with 12 bases between. This CDR3 has 14 residues. Per germline, CDR1 LNHNV and CDR2 YYDKDF (reference sequence).

J is TRBJ1-1 and V is TRBV10-2, with a weak D call TRBD1 (6 bases). In germline, CDR1 is WSHSY, CDR2 SAAADI. This CDR3 comprises 13 residues. Trimming took off 3 bases at V and 1 base at J, with 6 bases between the two ends. CDR3 region: CASSDRGNTEAFF. DNA of the CDR3: TGCGCCAGCAGTGACAGGGGGAACACTGAAGCTTTCTTT.

This clone is a singleton in its sample. This chain connects TRBV28 to TRBJ2-3, with a weak D call TRBD2 (7 bases). Trimming took off 2 bases at V and 1 base at J, with 10 bases between the two ends. The CDR3 has 15 residues. Germline CDR1 MDHEN, CDR2 SYDVKM. CDR3 in amino acids: CASSLAGAGTDTQYF. CDR3 DNA: TGTGCCAGCAGTTTAGCGGGGGCGGGCACAGATACGCAGTATTTT.

J is TRBJ1-1 and V is TRBV3-1 (or the pseudogene TRBV3-2); no firm D call. In germline, CDR1 is LGHDT, CDR2 YNNKEL (reference sequence). The ends were cut back, 2 bases at V and 3 bases at J, with 10 bases in the middle. The CDR3 covers 14 residues. In DNA form, the CDR3 reads TGTGCCAGCAGCCAACTTTCTGGGCACACTGAAGCTTTCTTT. Its protein product is CASSQLSGHTEAFF.

This chain connects TRBV6-1 to TRBJ1-6; a possible D gene is TRBD1 (5 bases). This CDR3 is 17 amino acids long. CDR1 MNHNS and CDR2 SASEGT come from the germline V gene. V was trimmed by 2 bases and J by 9 bases, leaving 20 bases between them. CDR3 DNA sequence: TGTGCCAGCAGTGAACGAGGGACGGGAGTTTTAGGTTCACCCCTCCACTTT. It translates to CASSERGTGVLGSPLHF.

V usage is TRBV7-9 and J usage is TRBJ1-2; D perhaps matches TRBD1 (6 bases). V was pared by 5 bases and J by 7 bases, with 14 bases between. Germline loops: CDR1 SEHNR, CDR2 FQNEAQ (reference sequence). The CDR3 has 13 residues. This chain's CDR3 is CASSTPTGSGYTF. Here the CDR3 DNA reads TGTGCCAGCAGCACACCGACAGGTTCTGGCTACACCTTC.